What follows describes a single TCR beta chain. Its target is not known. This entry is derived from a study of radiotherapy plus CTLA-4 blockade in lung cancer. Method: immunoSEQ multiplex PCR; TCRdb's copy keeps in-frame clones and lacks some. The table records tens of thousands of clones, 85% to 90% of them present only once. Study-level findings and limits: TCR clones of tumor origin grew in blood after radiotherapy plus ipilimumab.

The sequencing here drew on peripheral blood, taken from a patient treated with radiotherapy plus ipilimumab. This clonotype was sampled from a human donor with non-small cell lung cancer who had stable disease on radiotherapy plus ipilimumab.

CDR3 sequence (DNA): TGTGCCAGCAGTTTGGCTAGCGGGGGGGCGGAGACCCAGTACTTC. This encodes CASSLASGGAETQYF. This rearrangement joins TRBV27 to TRBJ2-5, with 12 bases lining up with TRBD2. The CDR3 is 15 residues long. CDR1 MNHEY and CDR2 SMNVEV come from the germline V gene (reference sequence). With 3 bases clipped from V and 5 bases from J, the junction kept 4 bases outside the gene matches.